This T cell receptor (beta chain) emerged from a study of cytomegalovirus exposure and HLA in healthy donors (dated by TCRdb to the late 2010s). For the wider study: In an earlier analysis of 587 of the donors, around 300 Gb of sequence data and some 100 million unique TCR beta sequences from 150 million to 200 million T cells were reported. An early release covering over 500 HLA-typed donors comprised about 290 gigabases of sequencing data and around 86 million unique TCR sequences. Among the roughly 400 genotyped donors, approximately 77% belonged to the genetic ancestry cluster associated with self-reported Caucasian donors. The study aimed to test whether cataloging public T cell receptors could reveal signatures of past pathogen exposure. The study profiled the T cell repertoires of 550 to 700 subjects by immunosequencing and related them to cytomegalovirus serostatus. A separate validation cohort of approximately 130 different subjects was used in addition to the approximately 700-subject first cohort. To predict cytomegalovirus infection status, the study combined high-throughput TCR immunosequencing, statistical association of individual TCRs with disease status, and machine learning. To study patterns of TCR occurrence, a later analysis re-analyzed previously published TCR beta repertoires from 700 or so donors and added high-resolution HLA genotyping. The later analysis used no new phenotypic data to find candidate immune exposures, relying instead on TCR beta sequences and their occurrence across donors. An earlier analysis of around 580 of the donors used high-throughput TCR beta sequencing to judge whether each TCR beta V gene segment behaved as functional or pseudogenic. Donor age, sex, ethnicity and CMV serostatus were compiled together with the repertoire data. In a later genetic analysis, genome-wide SNP genotypes for about 65% of the roughly 670 donors were used, and that subset was treated as a discovery cohort. All discovery cohort repertoires had been generated on a single sequencing platform. HLA typing included class I and class II loci at four-digit resolution. The number of donors typed differed by locus, with roughly 620-630 for A, B, C, DRB1 and DQB1, 522 for DQA1, about 610 for DPA1, and around 450 for DPB1. Roughly 5 DR-DQ haplotypes were handled as single units for association and clustering because linkage in the cohort was strong. Across around 400 genotyped donors of the cohort, an average of roughly 250,000 unique TCR beta nucleotide sequences per donor were sequenced, and around 20% of those sequences were non-productive.

Overall study results and their limits: In vitro tests confirmed that a few of the cytomegalovirus-associated TCR beta chains recognize cytomegalovirus antigens. Sequencing depth was assumed to be roughly uniform across donors in the presence/absence analyses, though that assumption may not hold. When HLA alleles, especially DR and DQ, strongly co-occurred, attributing TCR associations to individual alleles was difficult. According to a later analysis, most CMV-associated TCR beta chains appeared to be HLA-restricted, and the HLA associations seemed to be driven largely by CMV exposure. Immune exposure information for the cohort was limited to CMV serostatus. V-gene and J-gene trimming of TCR beta chains was associated with a missense DCLRE1C variant in a later genetic analysis, and the association was replicated in an independent cohort. In a later analysis, HLA-associated TCR beta chains were found to be more clonally expanded and to have lower generation probabilities than equally common non-associated chains. HLA typing was unavailable for some donors at each locus, so association tests used only the typed subset. This cohort had only TCR beta chains sequenced, and the lack of alpha or paired-chain data limited which features could be detected. Correlated functional status among segregating V segments might be attributable to linkage disequilibrium, but an unknown experimental factor could not be ruled out. Specific HLA alleles were associated with 16,951 TCR beta sequences at a false discovery rate of 0.05 in a later analysis. An earlier analysis of several hundred of the donors showed that most TCR beta V segments appeared in productive rearrangements either about 87% or about 30% of the time, which broadly matched IMGT annotations. A total of fewer than 200 TCR beta chains were listed by the study as associated with cytomegalovirus. A further reported finding was that TCR beta sequences accurately predicted the HLA-A and HLA-B alleles for most subjects in the first cohort. In a later analysis, TCR association rates were found to vary across HLA loci, with the most associated TCRs seen for DRB1 alleles and the fewest for HLA-C alleles. In a later analysis, several top co-occurrence clusters were reported to appear linked to parvovirus B19, influenza, CMV and Epstein-Barr virus. In both the original and validation cohorts, the classifier was reported to diagnose cytomegalovirus status with high specificity and sensitivity. It was suggested by the authors that the approach could potentially be generalized to other disease states and immunological phenotypes. Some IMGT-functional V segments, including TRBV6-2 and TRBV6-3, could not be told apart with the 87-base-pair reads, so those segments were excluded. A cluster of highly shared sequence variants was judged likely to be a technical artifact of the sequencing pipeline. Because counts were too low, about 17 rarely observed V segments, including chromosome 9 orphons, were excluded from the earlier analysis of around 590 of the donors. According to a later genetic analysis, donors in an Asian-associated ancestry cluster had fewer N-insertions in productive TCRs than the approximately 670-donor mean. While some public TCRs were present in many individuals, most TCR sequences turned up only very rarely across donors.

Library creation used the immunoSEQ multiplex PCR assay. For the multiplex PCR, a mixture combining 60 forward primers for TCR Vbeta segments and 13 reverse primers for TCR Jbeta segments was used. Amplification of the CDR3 region of rearranged TCR beta genes was performed with a multiplex PCR assay on genomic DNA. The amplified TCR beta libraries were sequenced on the Illumina HiSeq System as 87-base-pair reads. As for the original processing: In a later analysis, around 80 million unique TCR beta chains were counted across the roughly 670 repertoires, and around 11 million of these chains were shared by at least two donors. Raw reads were error-corrected and collapsed into unique sequences with a nearest-neighbor algorithm that merged closely related sequences to remove PCR and sequencing errors. Alignment of CDR3 sequences to IMGT reference sequences was used to assign V, D and J gene segments. Each retained sequence needed at least a six-nucleotide match to both a V gene segment and a J gene segment. Rearrangements were called productive when the CDR3 lacked stop codons and stayed in frame with V and J; all others were non-productive. Following IMGT convention, CDR3 was defined as the stretch from the second conserved V-encoded cysteine to the conserved J-encoded phenylalanine. In an earlier analysis of just under 600 of the donors, sequences lacking an unambiguous match to a single V gene segment were excluded. In an earlier analysis of approximately 550 of the donors, V segments were called functional above 56.7% productive rearrangements and were called segregating when the between-donor standard deviation exceeded 5%. A statistical classification framework was built to diagnose cytomegalovirus status from the catalog of TCR beta chain sequences. A later analysis assigned V and J genes by comparing TCR nucleotide sequences with IMGT/GENE-DB human TR gene sequences. In a later analysis, CDR3 sequences and most-parsimonious VDJ recombination scenarios were assigned using the TCRdist pipeline. In a later analysis, every TCR beta chain was defined by the combination of its CDR3 amino acid sequence and its V-gene family, and reads without a unique V-gene family were dropped. As a way to deal with suspected cross-contamination and a sequencing artifact, a later analysis dropped nearly 600 nucleotide sequences that were highly shared and had low generation probability. A later analysis calculated a clonal expansion index for each public chain from normalized within-repertoire ranks of inferred template counts. A later analysis computed generation probabilities with a VDJ recombination model fitted to out-of-frame rearrangements, and checked the results against IGoR. In a later analysis, TCR-TCR, TCR-HLA and TCR-CMV co-occurrence was scored with hypergeometric tests, and a repertoire-size bias correction was applied to TCR pairs. A later analysis estimated false discovery rates by permuting HLA or CMV assignments 20 times. In a later analysis, co-occurring TCRs were grouped with DBSCAN, and TCRdist sequence similarity was added when clustering was performed within HLA-allele-positive subsets. For co-occurrence clustering, repertoires with fewer than 30,000 or more than 120,000 public chains were excluded, along with five or six repertoires with anomalous nucleotide sharing. In its TCRdb copy, this immuneACCESS table keeps in-frame sequences only and misses some clones. Where compared with another copy, unresolved V genes explain less than half of these, and the others have no known cause. The V and J calls and clone size are taken from that table; D and trimming were inferred from the DNA. The sample includes about 100,000 clones, with around 78% observed a single time. The ten largest clones add up to roughly 8% of the sample.

V is trimmed back by 7 bases and J by 7 bases, and the junction contains 6 bases that no gene match accounts for. The germline V gene encodes CDR1 SNHLY and CDR2 FYNNEI. Reading from cysteine to phenylalanine, the CDR3 counts 12 amino acids. The retained sequence is limited to the CDR3, 36 bases, with the frame set at the first base. Notes on this clone: Its antigen target is currently unknown. There are no base qualities to consult, and no much larger clone falls within one base.

The cohort consisted of 666 healthy bone marrow donors. At the time of sampling, all cohort members were nominally healthy, though unrecorded immune exposures were likely present. The donor was CMV seronegative and was included in the group of a few hundred seronegative cohort members. Every donor gave a peripheral blood sample, and the peripheral blood mononuclear cells from that sample were used for TCR beta sequencing. Genomic DNA was extracted from the blood cell samples with the Qiagen DNeasy Blood Extraction Kit. The chain is assembled from TRBV2 and TRBJ2-7, and TRBD1 aligns with 8 junction nucleotides. The specimen was PBMCs. The receptor was isolated from a man younger than 45 in good health and CMV-seronegative. The sequenced DNA is TGTGCCAGCATTGGCAGGGGGCCTGAGCAGTACTTC. Its amino acids are CASIGRGPEQYF.